Listed here are 20 T cell receptor beta chains from one sample, sequenced in a study of cytomegalovirus exposure and HLA in healthy donors. The PCR was carried out with 60 Vbeta primers and 13 Jbeta primers. Generated by immunoSEQ multiplex PCR, the TCRdb table keeps only in-frame clones and is missing some. There are some 180,000 clones in the sample; roughly an eighth occur only once, and about 8% lies in the top ten. Sequenced material: PBMCs. These receptors all stem from a man in his fifties or sixties in good health and CMV-seropositive.

This clone was recorded a few times. This chain joins TRBV7-2 and TRBJ1-2; D gene unclear. Germline CDR1 SGHTA, CDR2 FQGNSA. Trimming removed 2 bases at V and 1 base at J, with 8 bases between. The CDR3 covers 14 residues. The CDR3 nucleotides are TGTGCCAGCAGCTTAAATCTCCTTAACTATGGCTACACCTTC. Protein product: CASSLNLLNYGYTF.

This chain joins TRBV12-5 and TRBJ1-6, with D unclear. The CDR3 is made up of 9 amino acids. CDR1 is LGHNT, CDR2 FRNRAP, per germline. The CDR3 sequence: CAGYTPLHF. In nucleotides, the CDR3 is TGTGCCGGGTATACACCCCTCCACTTT.

V is TRBV7-2 and J is TRBJ2-5; TRBD1 is a possible D gene (7 bases). This CDR3 is 15 amino acids long. From germline, CDR1 is SGHTA and CDR2 FQGNSA. V lost 5 bases, J lost 0 bases, and 13 bases lay in between. The CDR3 is CASSRQGGNQETQYF. The CDR3 nucleotides are TGTGCCAGCAGCCGACAGGGCGGGAACCAAGAGACCCAGTACTTC. Combining the CDR3 with reference TRBV7-2 and TRBJ2-5 gives the whole variable domain GAGVSQSPSNKVTEKGKDVELRCDPISGHTALYWYRQSLGQGLEFLIYFQGNSAPDKSGLPSDRFSAERTGGSVSTLTIQRTQQEDSAVYLCASSRQGGNQETQYFGPGTRLLVL.

The chain employs TRBV30 and TRBJ1-5; 10 bases align to TRBD1. This CDR3 is built from 13 residues. With V trimmed by 6 bases and J by 6 bases, 5 bases remained unmatched. CDR1 GTSNPN and CDR2 SVGIG come from the germline V gene (reference sequence). CDR3 in DNA: TGTGCCTGCACGACAGGGGGCAGTCAGCCCCAGCATTTT. Translated, it gives CACTTGGSQPQHF.

The chain is built from TRBV11-3 and TRBJ1-1; D not resolved. Germline V gene data show CDR1 as SGHNT and CDR2 as YENEEA. Trimming removed 3 bases from V and 5 bases from J, with 16 bases in between. The CDR3 has 15 residues. CDR3 DNA sequence: TGTGCCAGCAGCTTCGAGTTCCGGGAGAGGACTGAAGCTTTCTTT. Translating it yields CASSFEFRERTEAFF.

The V gene is TRBV5-6, the J gene TRBJ1-5; D not resolved. There are 12 residues in the CDR3. V lost 4 bases and J 0 bases, leaving 2 bases between the germline ends. CDR1 and CDR2 from the germline V gene are SGHDT and YYEEEE. The CDR3 protein is CASSRSNQPQHF. Here the CDR3 DNA reads TGTGCCAGCAGCCGTAGCAATCAGCCCCAGCATTTT.

The chain employs TRBV9 and TRBJ2-7, with 8 bases fitting TRBD2. Germline CDR1 and CDR2: SGDLS and YYNGEE. Germline trimming cut 4 bases from V and 0 bases from J; bases unmatched to any gene: 3. The CDR3 has 14 residues. The CDR3 DNA follows: TGTGCCAGCAGCCCGGGGGGGGGCTCCTACGAGCAGTACTTC. This sequence encodes CASSPGGGSYEQYF.

This clone was counted only a few times. This specimen includes other DNA sequences encoding the same CDR3. The rearrangement joins TRBV10-1 to TRBJ2-3; 7 nucleotides line up with TRBD1. Germline CDR1 and CDR2: WNHNN and SYGVQD (reference sequence). V shed 2 bases, J shed 6 bases, and the junction held 5 bases outside the gene matches. The length of the CDR3 is 14 residues. CDR3: CASSEPGRGDTQYF. The CDR3 DNA reads as TGCGCCAGCAGTGAGCCCGGCAGGGGGGATACGCAGTATTTT.

The CDR3 is CASIGGGLYNEQFF. In DNA, the CDR3 is TGTGCCAGCATAGGTGGGGGCCTATACAATGAGCAGTTCTTC. This chain uses TRBV27 with TRBJ2-1; D is possibly TRBD1 (6 bases). Trimming cost V 7 bases and J 4 bases, with 14 bases left between them. Germline values: CDR1 MNHEY, CDR2 SMNVEV (reference sequence). CDR3 length: 14 amino acids.

This clone was counted only a few times. The chain is built from TRBV7-2 and TRBJ1-2; 9 bases match TRBD1. Germline loops: CDR1 SGHTA, CDR2 FQGNSA. The CDR3 length is 16 residues. With 1 base clipped from V and 5 bases from J, the junction kept 8 bases outside the gene matches. CDR3 amino acids: CASSLGRGQGFYGYTF. CDR3 bases: TGTGCCAGCAGCTTAGGGCGGGGACAGGGTTTTTATGGCTACACCTTC.

This clone showed up just a few times. The chain links TRBV7-9 to TRBJ1-6; maybe TRBD1 (5 bases). The length of the CDR3 is 14 residues. V was shortened by 1 base and J by 8 bases, with 9 bases between the two germline ends. Looked up from germline, CDR1 is SEHNR and CDR2 is FQNEAQ (reference sequence). The CDR3 DNA is TGTGCCAGCAGCTTAGAGGGGAAACATTCACCCCTCCACTTT. Encoded protein: CASSLEGKHSPLHF.

The CDR3 region is CASSDGGRGGEQFF. The DNA for the CDR3 is TGTGCCAGCAGCGATGGGGGCCGGGGTGGTGAGCAGTTCTTC. The V call is TRBV25-1, the J call TRBJ2-1, with a tentative D call TRBD1 (6 bases). Germline loops: CDR1 MGHDK, CDR2 SYGVNS. This CDR3 is 14 amino acids long. Trimming left V 6 bases short and J 9 bases short, with 18 bases between.

This sequence joins TRBV18 and TRBJ1-4, with D possibly matching TRBD1 (5 bases). This CDR3 is 13 amino acids long. Per germline, CDR1 KGHSH and CDR2 LQKENI. V lost 6 bases and J 5 bases, leaving 10 bases between the germline ends. In DNA form, the CDR3 reads TGTGCCAGCTCCCGGGACTTAAATGAAAAACTGTTTTTT. It encodes CASSRDLNEKLFF.

This clone was observed a handful of times. V usage is TRBV6-4 and J usage is TRBJ2-7; 10 bases match TRBD1. The CDR3 is 15 residues long. Germline CDR1 MRHNA, CDR2 SNTAGT. V was pared by 4 bases and J by 3 bases, with 6 bases of the junction left unmatched. CDR3 nucleotides: TGTGCCAGCAGTGTTGGGACAGGGGCCAGCTACGAGCAGTACGTC. It translates to CASSVGTGASYEQYV.

The chain has TRBV11-3 and TRBJ1-5, with a possible D match to TRBD1 (6 bases). The CDR3 extends over 13 amino acids. The germline gives CDR1 SGHNT, CDR2 YENEEA. The V and J ends lost 0 bases and 6 bases respectively, with 6 bases between them. This CDR3 reads CASSLEGGQPQHF. CDR3 DNA sequence: TGTGCCAGCAGCTTAGAAGGGGGTCAGCCCCAGCATTTT.

This clone was counted only a few times. J is TRBJ1-5 and V is TRBV5-1, with no clear D. CDR3 length: 14 residues. The germline V gene has CDR1 SGHRS and CDR2 YFSETQ. V gave up 0 bases and J gave up 0 bases, with 4 bases separating them. CDR3 coding DNA: TGCGCCAGCAGCTTGGACGGTAGCAATCAGCCCCAGCATTTT. Translating it yields CASSLDGSNQPQHF.

J is TRBJ1-4 and V is TRBV21-1. TRBV21-1 is a documented pseudogene. There are 13 residues in the CDR3. As DNA, the CDR3 is TGTGCCAGCAGCAAAGCCCCCCGGGGAAAACTGTTTTTT. Its protein product is CASSKAPRGKLFF.

The V call is TRBV9, the J call TRBJ2-5; 9 bases align to TRBD2. Per the germline V gene, CDR1 is SGDLS and CDR2 is YYNGEE. The V gene end was trimmed by 0 bases and the J gene end by 5 bases; junction bases not matched to a gene: 5. The CDR3 is 15 residues long. In DNA form, the CDR3 reads TGTGCCAGCAGCGTAGGCGGGGGGGCCGGGGAGACCCAGTACTTC. Protein product: CASSVGGGAGETQYF.

The chain has TRBV4-1 and TRBJ2-3; TRBD2 matches at 11 bases. The V gene's germline CDR1 is MGHRA and CDR2 YSYEKL. V gave up 1 base and J gave up 2 bases; unmatched junction bases: 2. The CDR3 is 16 amino acids. CDR3: CASSQGLAGTTDTQYF. The CDR3 DNA reads as TGCGCCAGCAGCCAAGGACTAGCGGGAACCACAGATACGCAGTATTTT.

This chain uses TRBV9 with TRBJ1-2, with D possibly being TRBD1 (6 bases). Trimming removed 0 bases at V and 8 bases at J, with 14 bases between. This CDR3 has 14 residues. Germline CDR1 is SGDLS and CDR2 is YYNGEE. CDR3 protein: CASSVGGGLGGYTF. The DNA for the CDR3 is TGTGCCAGCAGCGTAGGCGGGGGCCTCGGGGGCTACACCTTC.